This T cell receptor (beta chain) was sequenced for a study of blood T cell repertoires in COVID-19 (dated by TCRdb to the early 2020s). Looking at the study overall: Collaborator samples came from the United States, Italy and Spain and covered acute and convalescent phases of COVID-19. The prospective study material was composed of cDNA or gDNA derived from T cells, B-cell-depleted T cells, or PBMCs. Subjects who had been exposed to COVID-19, were actively infected with it, or had recovered from it provided the deeply sampled blood TCRbeta repertoires that made up the dataset. A freely available public database, intended as a resource for researchers studying the immune response to SARS-CoV-2, is where the repertoires were released. Samples were obtained from the ongoing ImmuneRACE study (first 160 participants) and from roughly 1,300 subjects provided by 6 global collaborators. Sample metadata almost always included a de-identified subject ID, COVID-19 status, age in years and sex. Where available, HLA class I and class II types were obtained from metadata supplied by the sample provider rather than from assay-based typing. Summary of the overall study and its limitations: How much clinical and demographic metadata was included differed by source and by participant, and the metadata was provided uncurated.

At the junction V is shortened by 4 bases and J by 2 bases, with 13 bases in between. The CDR3 holds 14 amino acids from the cysteine to the valine. The DNA shown is the 42-base CDR3, in frame from base 1. Per the germline V gene, SGHTS is the CDR1 and YDEGEE is the CDR2. Remarks on this clone: Its antigen is unknown. It has no much larger one-base neighbor in the sample; base qualities were not kept.

In the prospective study, participants were about 18 to 90 years old, resided in 20 to 30 geographic areas of the United States, and were enrolled through a virtual design. In the prospective study, participants were assigned to cohorts based on the clinical history participants reported in a screening survey and a study questionnaire. For ImmuneRACE Cohort 3, a participant was defined as recovered based on two consecutive negative NP/OP PCR tests, clearance by a healthcare professional, or resolution of symptoms. Mobile phlebotomists in the prospective study collected whole blood, serum and a nasopharyngeal or oropharyngeal swab from every participant. Prospective study participants could optionally give additional blood draws and questionnaires over an approximately two-month period. Before DNA extraction, blood samples from the prospective study were shipped at room temperature or frozen. TCRbeta CDR3 regions were amplified from genomic DNA using the immunoSEQ Assay, a bias-controlled multiplex PCR. From the authors' description of their analysis: Nucleated cell counts per sample were estimated from amplification of reference gene primers within the assay. To quantify the absolute abundance of each unique TCRbeta CDR3 rearrangement, sequence reads were collapsed and filtered. For each sample, productive Simpson clonality was calculated as the square root of Simpson's diversity index across productive rearrangements. The clones in this table, taken by TCRdb from immuneACCESS, are in-frame only. Not every clone is retained; where verified, under half of the shortfall comes from an unresolved V gene, and the cause of the rest is unknown. V, J and clone size were drawn from that table, and D and trimming were deduced from the DNA. The sample records 450,000 to 500,000 clones, approximately 86% of which are singletons. Of the sample, 7% to 10% falls within the top ten clones.

The rearranged segments are TRBV5-8 and TRBJ2-7; no D gene call is confident. This TCR came from a woman aged 55-70 years who had recovered from COVID-19. Material: PBMCs or T cells enriched from blood (not recorded which). Here the CDR3 is given as CASSLSMLTYEQYV. The bases are TGTGCCAGCAGCCTGTCGATGCTAACCTACGAGCAGTACGTC.